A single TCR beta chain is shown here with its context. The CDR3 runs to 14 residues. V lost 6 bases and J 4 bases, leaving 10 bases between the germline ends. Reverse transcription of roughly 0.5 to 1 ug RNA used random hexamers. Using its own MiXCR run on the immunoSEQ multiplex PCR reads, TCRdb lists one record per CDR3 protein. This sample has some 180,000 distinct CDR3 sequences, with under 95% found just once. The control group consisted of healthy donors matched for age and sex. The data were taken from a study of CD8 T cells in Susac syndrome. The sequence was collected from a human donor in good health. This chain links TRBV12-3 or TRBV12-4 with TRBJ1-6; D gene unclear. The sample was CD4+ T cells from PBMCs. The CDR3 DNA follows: TGTGCCAGCAGGCGACTGGATTATAATTCACCCCTCCACTTT. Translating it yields CASRRLDYNSPLHF.